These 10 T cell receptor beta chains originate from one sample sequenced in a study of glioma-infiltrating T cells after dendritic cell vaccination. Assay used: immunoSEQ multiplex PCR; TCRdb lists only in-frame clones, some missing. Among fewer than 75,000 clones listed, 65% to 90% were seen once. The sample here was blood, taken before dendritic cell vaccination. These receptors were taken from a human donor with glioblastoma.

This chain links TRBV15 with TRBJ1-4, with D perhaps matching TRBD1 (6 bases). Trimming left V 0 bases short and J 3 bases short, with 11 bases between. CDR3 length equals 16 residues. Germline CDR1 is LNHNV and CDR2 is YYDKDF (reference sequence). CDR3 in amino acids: CATSRDLQGPNEKLFF. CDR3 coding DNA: TGTGCCACCAGCAGAGATCTACAGGGTCCTAATGAAAAACTGTTTTTT.

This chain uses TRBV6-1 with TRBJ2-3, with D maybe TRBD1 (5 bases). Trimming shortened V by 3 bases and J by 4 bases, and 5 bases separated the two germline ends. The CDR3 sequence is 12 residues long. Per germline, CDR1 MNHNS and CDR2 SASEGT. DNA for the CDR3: TGTGCCAGCAGTGACAGGGCAGATACGCAGTATTTT. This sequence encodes CASSDRADTQYF.

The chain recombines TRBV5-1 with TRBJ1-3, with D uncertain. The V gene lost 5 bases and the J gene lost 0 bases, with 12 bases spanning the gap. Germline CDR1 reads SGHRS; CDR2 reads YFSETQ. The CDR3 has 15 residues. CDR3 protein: CASSLRSNSGNTIYF. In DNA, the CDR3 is TGCGCCAGCAGTCTGAGGTCGAACTCTGGAAACACCATATATTTT. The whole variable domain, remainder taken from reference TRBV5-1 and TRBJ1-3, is KAGVTQTPRYLIKTRGQQVTLSCSPISGHRSVSWYQQTPGQGLQFLFEYFSETQRNKGNFPGRFSGRQFSNSRSEMNVSTLELGDSALYLCASSLRSNSGNTIYFGEGSWLTVV.

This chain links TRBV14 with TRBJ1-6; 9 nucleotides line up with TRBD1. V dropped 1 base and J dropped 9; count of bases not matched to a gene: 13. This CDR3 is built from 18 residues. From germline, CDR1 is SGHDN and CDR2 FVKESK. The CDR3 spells CASSQGGTDRGKLSPLHF. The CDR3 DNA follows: TGTGCCAGCAGCCAAGGGGGGACAGACAGGGGGAAGCTTTCACCCCTCCACTTT.

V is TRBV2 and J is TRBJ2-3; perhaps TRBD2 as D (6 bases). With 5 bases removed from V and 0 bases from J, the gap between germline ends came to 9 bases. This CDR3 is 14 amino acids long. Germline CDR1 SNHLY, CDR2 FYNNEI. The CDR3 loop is CASSPDYSTDTQYF. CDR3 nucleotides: TGTGCCAGCAGTCCGGACTACAGCACAGATACGCAGTATTTT.

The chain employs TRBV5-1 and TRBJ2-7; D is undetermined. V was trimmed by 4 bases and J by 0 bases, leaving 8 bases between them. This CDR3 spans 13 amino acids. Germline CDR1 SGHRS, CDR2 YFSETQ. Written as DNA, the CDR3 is TGCGCCAGCAGCCAGTCCCCCTCCTACGAGCAGTACTTC. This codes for CASSQSPSYEQYF.

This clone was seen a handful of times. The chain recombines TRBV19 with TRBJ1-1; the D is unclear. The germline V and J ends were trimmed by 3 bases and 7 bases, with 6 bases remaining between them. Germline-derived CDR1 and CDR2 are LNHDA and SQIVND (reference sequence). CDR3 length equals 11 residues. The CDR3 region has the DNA TGTGCCAGTAGTATCCGTGTTGAAGCTTTCTTT. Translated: CASSIRVEAFF. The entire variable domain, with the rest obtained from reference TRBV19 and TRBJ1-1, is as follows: DGGITQSPKYLFRKEGQNVTLSCEQNLNHDAMYWYRQDPGQGLRLIYYSQIVNDFQKGDIAEGYSVSREKKESFPLTVTSAQKNPTAFYLCASSIRVEAFFGQGTRLTVV.

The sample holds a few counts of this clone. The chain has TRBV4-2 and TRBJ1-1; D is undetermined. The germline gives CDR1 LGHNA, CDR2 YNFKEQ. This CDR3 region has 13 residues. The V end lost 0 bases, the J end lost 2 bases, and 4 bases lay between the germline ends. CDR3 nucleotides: TGTGCCAGCAGCCAAGACAGAAACACTGAAGCTTTCTTT. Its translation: CASSQDRNTEAFF.

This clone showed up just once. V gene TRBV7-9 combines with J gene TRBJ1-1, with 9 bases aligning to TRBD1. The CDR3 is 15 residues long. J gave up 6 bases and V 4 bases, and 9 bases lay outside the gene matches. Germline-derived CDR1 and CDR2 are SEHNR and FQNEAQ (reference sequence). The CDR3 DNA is TGTGCCAGCAGCTCTATTGGGGACAGGGAGGCTGAAGCTTTCTTT. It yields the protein CASSSIGDREAEAFF.

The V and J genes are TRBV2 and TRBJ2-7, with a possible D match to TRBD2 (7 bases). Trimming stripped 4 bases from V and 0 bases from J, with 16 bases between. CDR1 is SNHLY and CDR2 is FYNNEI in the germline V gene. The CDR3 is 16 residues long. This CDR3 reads CASSANGGPISYEQYF. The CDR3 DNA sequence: TGTGCCAGCAGTGCGAACGGGGGGCCGATCTCCTACGAGCAGTACTTC.